Below, 25 T cell receptor beta chains from the same sample are listed, as sequenced in a study of T cell responses to AZD1222 COVID-19 vaccine. Using immunoSEQ multiplex PCR, the repertoire was profiled, and TCRdb retains in-frame clones only, with some absent. The sample consists of 100,000 to 150,000 clones, 93% of them appearing once. Specimen: peripheral blood, collected 28 days after the second AZD1222 dose. The receptors stem from an adult who received the AZD1222 COVID-19 vaccine.

This chain connects TRBV7-9 to TRBJ1-2, with 8 bases matching TRBD1. CDR3 size: 16 residues. From germline, CDR1 is SEHNR and CDR2 FQNEAQ (reference sequence). With V trimmed by 1 base and J by 0 bases, 4 bases remained unmatched. The CDR3 protein is CASSLGTGSTNYGYTF. The CDR3 DNA reads TGTGCCAGCAGCTTAGGGACAGGGTCAACTAACTATGGCTACACCTTC.

This clone was seen a single time. This sequence joins TRBV5-4 and TRBJ1-4; 7 bases are shared with TRBD1. CDR3 size: 14 residues. Germline CDR1 is SGHNT and CDR2 is YYREEE (reference sequence). Losses at the gene ends were 0 bases for V and 6 bases for J; bases not matched to a gene: 2. CDR3 protein: CASSLGQGDEKLFF. CDR3 nucleotide sequence: TGTGCCAGCAGCTTGGGACAGGGAGATGAAAAACTGTTTTTT.

The chain employs TRBV10-1 and TRBJ2-2; D is unclear. Germline V gene sequence: CDR1 WNHNN, CDR2 SYGVQD (reference sequence). V shed 6 bases and J shed 6 bases, with 8 bases lying between them. The CDR3 contains 12 residues. DNA for the CDR3: TGCGCCAGCAGCACCCGTTCCGGGGAGCTGTTTTTT. Translating it yields CASSTRSGELFF.

This chain links TRBV4-1 with TRBJ1-3; D gene unclear. V was pared by 1 base and J by 0 bases, with 13 bases between. The germline V gene encodes CDR1 MGHRA and CDR2 YSYEKL. This CDR3 comprises 17 residues. Written as DNA, the CDR3 is TGCGCCAGCAGCCAAGCGAGTGGGGTGCGCTCTGGAAACACCATATATTTT. Its translation is CASSQASGVRSGNTIYF.

This clone was counted a few times. The chain has TRBV5-1 and TRBJ1-2; 8 positions match TRBD1. Germline CDR1 is SGHRS and CDR2 is YFSETQ. This CDR3 is built from 14 residues. The junction had 6 bases not matched to a gene; V was cut back by 3 bases and J by 5 bases. The CDR3 reads CASSSEDRGYGYTF. The CDR3 region has the DNA TGCGCCAGCAGCTCAGAAGACAGGGGATATGGCTACACCTTC.

The V and J genes are TRBV19 and TRBJ2-1; 8 bases fit TRBD2. CDR1 LNHDA and CDR2 SQIVND come from the germline V gene (reference sequence). The CDR3 is 17 residues long. The V and J ends lost 5 bases and 2 bases, in that order; junction bases with no gene match: 11. In nucleotides, the CDR3 is TGTGCCAGTAGTTACTCCCACCAGCGGGGGACCTACAATGAGCAGTTCTTC. Its protein is CASSYSHQRGTYNEQFF. Complete variable domain (other parts from reference TRBV19 and TRBJ2-1): DGGITQSPKYLFRKEGQNVTLSCEQNLNHDAMYWYRQDPGQGLRLIYYSQIVNDFQKGDIAEGYSVSREKKESFPLTVTSAQKNPTAFYLCASSYSHQRGTYNEQFFGPGTRLTVL.

The gene calls are TRBV6-1 and TRBJ2-7, with D possibly being TRBD1 (5 bases). Germline-derived CDR1 and CDR2 are MNHNS and SASEGT. The CDR3 totals 14 residues. V lost 0 bases and J 6 bases, leaving 12 bases between the germline ends. CDR3 loop: CASSEAAGMGEQYF. CDR3 sequence (DNA): TGTGCCAGCAGTGAAGCAGCAGGGATGGGCGAGCAGTACTTC.

V is TRBV6-4 and J is TRBJ2-1; the match to TRBD2 covers 9 bases. Germline V gene data show CDR1 as MRHNA and CDR2 as SNTAGT. The CDR3 spans 16 residues. V trimming: 2 bases; J trimming: 8 bases; junction bases outside the gene matches: 10. Here the CDR3 DNA reads TGTGCCAGCAGTGACCCAAGGACTAGCGTTGAGGATGAGCAGTTCTTC. Translation: CASSDPRTSVEDEQFF.

This chain connects TRBV7-3 to TRBJ2-2; 9 positions match TRBD1. J lost 5 bases, V lost 5 bases, and 6 bases had no gene match. The CDR3 loop spans 15 amino acids. The V gene's germline CDR1 is SGHTA and CDR2 FQGTGA. CDR3 amino acids: CASSLPGTGTGELFF. The CDR3 DNA reads TGTGCCAGCAGCCTACCCGGGACAGGGACCGGGGAGCTGTTTTTT.

The chain carries TRBV3-1 (or the pseudogene TRBV3-2) and TRBJ2-7; D might be TRBD2 (6 bases). This CDR3 comprises 12 residues. Trimming took off 4 bases at V and 6 bases at J, with 10 bases between the two ends. Germline assignment: CDR1 LGHDT and CDR2 YNNKEL (reference sequence). The CDR3, as DNA: TGTGCCAGCAGCCCCCACGGGGGCGAGCAGTACTTC. Protein: CASSPHGGEQYF.

This clone came up once. The chain has TRBV2 and TRBJ2-1, with a weak D call TRBD1 (6 bases). The CDR3 has 12 amino acids. Looked up from germline, CDR1 is SNHLY and CDR2 is FYNNEI. With 8 bases removed from V and 4 bases from J, the gap between germline ends came to 9 bases. The CDR3 DNA reads as TGTGCCAGCGGGGGCAGGTACAATGAGCAGTTCTTC. Protein sequence: CASGGRYNEQFF. Together with reference TRBV2 and TRBJ2-1, the CDR3 gives the full variable domain: EPEVTQTPSHQVTQMGQEVILRCVPISNHLYFYWYRQILGQKVEFLVSFYNNEISEKSEIFDDQFSVERPDGSNFTLKIRSTKLEDSAMYFCASGGRYNEQFFGPGTRLTVL.

The J gene is TRBJ1-5, the V gene TRBV7-8; D is undetermined. The V and J ends lost 2 bases and 6 bases respectively, with 8 bases between them. The CDR3 is 13 residues long. Germline loops: CDR1 SGHVS, CDR2 FQNEAQ. The CDR3 DNA follows: TGTGCCAGCAGCTTAAACTTGGGTCAGCCCCAGCATTTT. Protein: CASSLNLGQPQHF.

The CDR3 loop reads CASSVATGSTDTQYF. CDR3 DNA: TGTGCCAGCAGCGTAGCCACGGGGAGCACAGATACGCAGTATTTT. The chain uses TRBV9 and TRBJ2-3, with D maybe TRBD2 (5 bases). The germline V gene has CDR1 SGDLS and CDR2 YYNGEE. CDR3 length equals 15 residues. Trimming left V 0 bases short and J 0 bases short, with 8 bases between.

The gene calls are TRBV5-1 and TRBJ1-1; D remains ambiguous. This CDR3 is built from 11 residues. V lost 7 bases and J 10 bases, leaving 14 bases between the germline ends. Looked up from germline, CDR1 is SGHRS and CDR2 is YFSETQ. CDR3: CASREDSRAFF. The CDR3 nucleotides read TGCGCCAGCCGGGAGGATTCGCGAGCTTTCTTT.

DNA for the CDR3: TGTGCCAGCAGCTTGCTACGTTGGGCCGGTGCTGGCACTGAAGCTTTCTTT. Its translation: CASSLLRWAGAGTEAFF. The chain combines TRBV11-2 with TRBJ1-1, with D hard to call. Germline lookup yields CDR1 SGHAT and CDR2 FQNNGV. The V gene lost 3 bases and the J gene lost 4 bases, with 21 bases spanning the gap. The CDR3 extends over 17 amino acids. Together with reference TRBV11-2 and TRBJ1-1, the CDR3 gives the full variable domain: EAGVAQSPRYKIIEKRQSVAFWCNPISGHATLYWYQQILGQGPKLLIQFQNNGVVDDSQLPKDRFSAERLKGVDSTLKIQPAKLEDSAVYLCASSLLRWAGAGTEAFFGQGTRLTVV.

The chain carries TRBV11-2 and TRBJ1-5; D ambiguous. This CDR3 has 15 residues. Germline values: CDR1 SGHAT, CDR2 FQNNGV. Trimming removed 3 bases from V and 2 bases from J, with 11 bases in between. The CDR3 region is CASSLSGQGNQPQHF. DNA of the CDR3: TGTGCCAGCAGCTTGAGTGGGCAGGGCAATCAGCCCCAGCATTTT.

The chain combines TRBV6-2 or TRBV6-3 with TRBJ2-5, with 8 bases fitting TRBD1. CDR3 size: 15 residues. V was pared by 2 bases and J by 3 bases, with 5 bases of the junction left unmatched. Germline CDR1 reads MNHEY; CDR2 reads SVGEGT. Here the CDR3 DNA reads TGTGCCAGCAGTTACAGCGGACAGGGTAAAGAGACCCAGTACTTC. Residues: CASSYSGQGKETQYF.

The V gene is TRBV5-8, the J gene TRBJ2-7, with D uncertain. V was pared by 7 bases and J by 5 bases, with 10 bases between. The V gene's germline CDR1 is SGHTS and CDR2 YDEGEE. The CDR3 loop spans 11 amino acids. Here the CDR3 reads CASPPGDEQYF. The CDR3 DNA sequence: TGTGCCAGCCCCCCTGGGGACGAGCAGTACTTC.

The J gene is TRBJ1-3, the V gene TRBV12-5; no clear D. The CDR3 has 11 residues. CDR1 is LGHNT and CDR2 is FRNRAP in the germline V gene. Trimming pared 4 bases from V and 12 bases from J, leaving 10 bases between. CDR3 in amino acids: CASGSGFDIYF. Here the CDR3 DNA reads TGTGCTAGTGGTTCCGGGTTTGACATATATTTT.

The chain uses TRBV2 and TRBJ2-5; tentative D call: TRBD1 (5 bases). Germline V CDR1 and CDR2: SNHLY, FYNNEI. This CDR3 contains 12 residues. V lost 8 bases to trimming and J lost 5 bases, with 12 bases between them. The CDR3 reads CASGRVVETQYF. In DNA, the CDR3 is TGTGCCAGCGGCAGGGTCGTGGAGACCCAGTACTTC. The entire variable domain, with the rest obtained from reference TRBV2 and TRBJ2-5, is as follows: EPEVTQTPSHQVTQMGQEVILRCVPISNHLYFYWYRQILGQKVEFLVSFYNNEISEKSEIFDDQFSVERPDGSNFTLKIRSTKLEDSAMYFCASGRVVETQYFGPGTRLLVL.

The rearrangement joins TRBV19 to TRBJ1-4; tentative D call: TRBD1 (5 bases). Trimming took off 7 bases at V and 1 base at J, with 19 bases between the two ends. CDR3 length: 17 residues. The germline V gene has CDR1 LNHDA and CDR2 SQIVND (reference sequence). CDR3 in amino acids: CASTQRRWGVTNEKLFF. CDR3 in DNA: TGTGCCAGTACCCAACGGCGGTGGGGGGTAACTAATGAAAAACTGTTTTTT.

The V and J genes are TRBV15 and TRBJ2-7; D is possibly TRBD1 (5 bases). This CDR3 is built from 13 residues. Trimming took 7 bases from V and 3 from J, leaving 13 bases between them. Germline V gene lookup returns CDR1 LNHNV and CDR2 YYDKDF (reference sequence). The CDR3 bases are TGTGCCACCATATTAGATCAGGGCTACGAGCAGTACTTC. Protein product: CATILDQGYEQYF.

V usage is TRBV18 and J usage is TRBJ2-7, with D possibly matching TRBD1 (6 bases). The CDR3 runs 14 residues. CDR1 is KGHSH, CDR2 LQKENI, per germline. Trimming pared 6 bases from V and 3 bases from J, leaving 15 bases between. For the CDR3, the DNA is TGTGCCAGCTCGAGGGGGTCAGACGTCTACGAGCAGTACTTC. It is translated as CASSRGSDVYEQYF.

Turning to this clone: An end of the junction does not agree with germline; a read error may underlie this. This chain joins TRBV6-1 and TRBJ1-2; 7 bases are shared with TRBD1. The CDR3 sequence is 15 residues long. Germline assignment: CDR1 MNHNS and CDR2 SASEGT. CDR3 sequence: CASREDRASNYGYTF. The DNA of the CDR3 is TGTGCCAGCAGAGAAGACAGGGCGTCGAACTATGGCTACACCTTC.

The V call is TRBV2, the J call TRBJ1-1, with D unclear. This CDR3 contains 11 residues. Trimming shortened V by 4 bases and J by 3 bases, and 3 bases separated the two germline ends. Germline CDR1 and CDR2: SNHLY and FYNNEI. The CDR3 sequence is CASSVYTEAFF. The CDR3 nucleotides read TGTGCCAGCAGTGTGTACACTGAAGCTTTCTTT.